This TCR beta chain comes out of a study of T cell responses to AZD1222 COVID-19 vaccine. Remarks on this clone: Its matching antigen is unknown.

Findings of the study overall: Only after the peak T cell response were repertoires sampled. Females outnumbered males among donors, who were mostly white British; clonal diversity was possibly underestimated. Targets within unmutated variant regions were reportedly found for nearly half of spike-specific TCRs. Spike was spanned by vaccine-associated CD4 TCRs, with dominance at 160-218 and 743-854.

The repertoire was sequenced with immunoSEQ multiplex PCR; TCRdb's copy has only in-frame clones and lacks some. The profile covers fewer than 90,000 clones, with under 95% appearing a single time and under 14% taken by the ten largest. There are 11 residues in the CDR3. Germline V gives CDR1 SNHLY, CDR2 FYNNEI. Trimming removed 2 bases from V and 14 bases from J, with 9 bases in between. The sequencing used peripheral blood, collected 28 days after the second AZD1222 dose. This TCR derives from an adult who received the AZD1222 COVID-19 vaccine. The chain combines TRBV2 with TRBJ1-4; D not certain. The CDR3 region has the DNA TGTGCCAGCAGTGAAAACCCATACCTGTTTTTT. It translates to CASSENPYLFF.